This T cell receptor beta chain was obtained from a study of cytomegalovirus exposure and HLA in healthy donors. As for this clone: Its antigen is still unknown.

Study-wide points: Later on, an analysis showed TCR association rates differing by HLA locus, with DRB1 the most and HLA-C the fewest.

The PCR contained 60 Vbeta and 13 Jbeta primers. TCRdb's table, derived via immunoSEQ multiplex PCR, lists solely in-frame clones and lacks some. Altogether around 150,000 clones are present, approximately 71% being singletons, with the ten largest covering around 4%. V was trimmed by 6 bases and J by 2 bases, leaving 20 bases between them. The CDR3 is made up of 16 amino acids. Per the germline V gene, CDR1 is LNHDA and CDR2 is SQIVND (reference sequence). The sequence was collected from a woman aged 18-30 years in good health and CMV-seropositive. The sequencing input was PBMCs. The genes are TRBV19 and TRBJ2-7; a possible D gene is TRBD2 (5 bases). The CDR3 bases are TGTGCCAGTAGCTACCAATTCGGACTCCTACCCTACGAGCAGTACTTC. Its protein product is CASSYQFGLLPYEQYF.